These 3 T cell receptor beta chains came from one sample sequenced in a study of T cells expressing NK-cell markers (TCRdb year 2020). Library generation was performed with 5' RACE. The sample was run on an Illumina HiSeq 2000. TCRdb reanalyzed the reads, keeping one entry per CDR3 protein sequence and omitting DNA. The sample's records list 250,000 to 300,000 distinct CDR3 sequences. The top ten clones comprise 4% to 5% of the sample. Sequences were obtained from blood T cells: a sorted CD56 or NKG2C T cell subset, CD4+ or CD8+ T cells, or bulk PBMC T cells (not recorded which). These receptors originate from a woman between 18 and 70 years old in good health.

The chain is built from TRBV5-4 and TRBJ2-3; TCRdb's assignment of TRBD1 cannot be checked, as there is no DNA. The CDR3 has 16 residues. The germline gives CDR1 SGHNT, CDR2 YYREEE (reference sequence). The CDR3 loop reads CASSPPNRGTTDTQYF.

The rearrangement uses TRBV12-3 or TRBV12-4 and TRBJ1-5. The CDR3 runs to 15 residues. The CDR3 loop is CASSFRSYDNQPQHF.

The V and J genes are TRBV19 and TRBJ2-7; TCRdb designates TRBD1, a call that cannot be tested without DNA. This CDR3 has 14 amino acids. CDR1 is LNHDA and CDR2 is SQIVND in the germline V gene (reference sequence). The CDR3 loop is CASTRTGGGYEQYF.